This TCR beta chain was recorded in a study of cytomegalovirus exposure and HLA in healthy donors. Study information: According to later analysis, the same platform produced the 120 or so validation and about 700 first-cohort repertoires. Study outcomes and limitations: A list of 150 to 200 TCR beta chains associated with cytomegalovirus was given. Most TCR sequences were seen very rarely across donors, but some public TCRs occurred in many. CMV antigen specificity of three CMV-associated chains was confirmed in vitro.

Note on this clone: No antigen is known for it.

Germline V CDR1 and CDR2: MDHEN, SYDVKM. The CDR3 totals 12 residues. Trimming removed 8 bases at V and 9 bases at J, with 14 bases between. The assay was immunoSEQ multiplex PCR, and TCRdb's table has in-frame clones only and misses some. The sample includes roughly 120,000 clones, around nine tenths of them seen just once. The chain links TRBV28 to TRBJ2-1; perhaps TRBD2 as D (7 bases). This TCR was sampled from a woman aged 18-29 years in good health and CMV-seronegative. Material: PBMCs. This chain's CDR3 is CASGGARSEQFF. The CDR3 bases are TGTGCCAGCGGGGGGGCCAGGAGTGAGCAGTTCTTC.